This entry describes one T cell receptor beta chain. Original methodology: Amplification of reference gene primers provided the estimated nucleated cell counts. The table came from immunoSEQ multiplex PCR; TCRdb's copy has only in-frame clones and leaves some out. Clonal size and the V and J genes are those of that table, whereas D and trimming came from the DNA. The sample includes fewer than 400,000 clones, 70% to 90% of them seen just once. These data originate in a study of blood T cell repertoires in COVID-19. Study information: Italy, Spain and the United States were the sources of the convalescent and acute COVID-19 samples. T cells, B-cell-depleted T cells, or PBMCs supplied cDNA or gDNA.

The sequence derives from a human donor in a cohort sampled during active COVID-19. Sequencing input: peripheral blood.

CDR3 residues: CASSTIRLAGPNTGELFF. The CDR3 DNA reads as TGTGCCAGCAGCACGATCAGACTAGCGGGACCGAACACCGGGGAGCTGTTTTTT. This chain uses TRBV27 with TRBJ2-2, with 11 bases identical to TRBD2. The CDR3 is made up of 18 amino acids. Germline values: CDR1 MNHEY, CDR2 SMNVEV (reference sequence). V lost 6 bases and J lost 0; bases outside the gene matches: 9.